The next 11 T cell receptor beta chains were all read from a single sample in a study of shared clonotypes between healthy human individuals. The protocol was immunoSEQ multiplex PCR, while the TCRdb copy is restricted to in-frame clones and leaves out a portion. The repertoire holds over 1.4 million clones, roughly 96% seen once, with approximately 1.1% in the top ten. Sequencing was performed on naive CD4+ T cells sorted from blood. Subset indicated: CD45RA+ positively selected. These receptors were obtained from a man aged 30 to 39 in good health.

J is TRBJ2-2 and V is TRBV18; 9 bases align to TRBD1. V shed 8 bases, J shed 6 bases, and the junction held 10 bases outside the gene matches. The CDR3 is 15 amino acids. The germline gives CDR1 KGHSH, CDR2 LQKENI. CDR3 in amino acids: CASTGQGESAGELFF. CDR3 DNA sequence: TGTGCCAGCACGGGACAGGGTGAATCGGCCGGGGAGCTGTTTTTT.

V and J are TRBV28 and TRBJ2-1; D may match TRBD1 or TRBD2 (5 bases each). Germline CDR1 and CDR2: MDHEN and SYDVKM. V lost 10 bases and J 3 bases, leaving 13 bases between the germline ends. The CDR3 runs to 13 residues. The CDR3 loop is CATTGTNYNEQFF. CDR3 bases: TGTGCCACCACCGGGACCAACTACAATGAGCAGTTCTTC.

Comments on this clone: Other DNA sequences in this specimen translate into the identical CDR3. The chain combines TRBV18 with TRBJ2-2; D gene ambiguous. Trimming removed 3 bases at V and 4 bases at J, with 6 bases between. This CDR3 has 13 amino acids. Germline CDR1 is KGHSH and CDR2 is LQKENI. This CDR3 is CASSPISTGELFF. The CDR3 nucleotides read TGTGCCAGCTCACCGATTAGCACCGGGGAGCTGTTTTTT.

The chain has TRBV15 and TRBJ2-1, with 9 bases identical to TRBD2. The CDR3 is 15 amino acids. Germline V gene lookup returns CDR1 LNHNV and CDR2 YYDKDF (reference sequence). Germline trimming cut 3 bases from V and 8 bases from J; bases unmatched to any gene: 8. CDR3 sequence reads: CATSRLAGERDEQFF. The CDR3 DNA reads TGTGCCACCAGCAGGTTAGCGGGAGAGAGAGATGAGCAGTTCTTC.

A note on this clone: The sample contains more than one DNA sequence encoding this CDR3. The CDR3 reads CASKGSGNTIYF. The CDR3 nucleotides read TGTGCCAGCAAGGGTTCCGGAAACACCATATATTTT. This chain links TRBV9 with TRBJ1-3; D is uncertain. CDR3 size: 12 residues. Trimming left V 6 bases short and J 4 bases short, with 8 bases between. In germline, CDR1 is SGDLS, CDR2 YYNGEE.

The chain carries TRBV19 and TRBJ2-7; either TRBD1 or TRBD2 may supply D (5 bases each). CDR3 size: 14 residues. The germline CDR1 and CDR2 sequences are LNHDA and SQIVND (reference sequence). The V gene lost 6 bases and the J gene lost 3 bases, with 15 bases spanning the gap. Here the CDR3 reads CASSQGRRNYEQYF. As DNA, the CDR3 is TGTGCCAGTAGCCAGGGACGGCGAAACTACGAGCAGTACTTC.

The V and J genes are TRBV7-2 and TRBJ2-3; maybe TRBD2 (5 bases). The germline CDR1 and CDR2 sequences are SGHTA and FQGNSA. V was cut by 5 bases and J by 1 base, with 10 bases left in between. The CDR3 has 14 residues. The CDR3 loop reads CASSGRVRTDTQYF. The CDR3 DNA is TGTGCCAGCAGCGGGCGGGTTCGCACAGATACGCAGTATTTT.

Details on this clone: Other DNA sequences from this sample encode an identical CDR3 as well. The V call is TRBV18, the J call TRBJ2-1; D is possibly TRBD1 or TRBD2 (5 bases each). The CDR3 sequence is 13 residues long. CDR1 KGHSH and CDR2 LQKENI come from the germline V gene. V shed 3 bases and J shed 4 bases, with 7 bases lying between them. CDR3 nucleotide sequence: TGTGCCAGCTCACCGGGGGAATACAATGAGCAGTTCTTC. This encodes CASSPGEYNEQFF.

This chain's CDR3 is CASSRSGGNTGELFF. CDR3 DNA sequence: TGCGCCAGCAGCCGAAGCGGGGGGAACACCGGGGAGCTGTTTTTT. This chain joins TRBV5-1 and TRBJ2-2; TRBD2 aligns across 8 bases. After removal of 4 bases from V and 1 base from J, the junction contained 3 bases not matched to a gene. The CDR3 is made up of 15 amino acids. Germline loops: CDR1 SGHRS, CDR2 YFSETQ. The full variable domain, its missing parts supplied by reference TRBV5-1 and TRBJ2-2, is KAGVTQTPRYLIKTRGQQVTLSCSPISGHRSVSWYQQTPGQGLQFLFEYFSETQRNKGNFPGRFSGRQFSNSRSEMNVSTLELGDSALYLCASSRSGGNTGELFFGEGSRLTVL.

The rearrangement uses TRBV9 and TRBJ2-5, with 13 bases that match TRBD2. Germline V gene sequence: CDR1 SGDLS, CDR2 YYNGEE. CDR3 length equals 17 residues. The V gene end was trimmed by 2 bases and the J gene end by 5 bases; junction bases not matched to a gene: 9. The CDR3 protein is CASSVDGLAGVLETQYF. The DNA of the CDR3 is TGTGCCAGCAGCGTGGACGGACTAGCGGGAGTCCTGGAGACCCAGTACTTC.

The chain links TRBV4-3 to TRBJ2-5; a possible D gene is TRBD2 (6 bases). Trimming shortened V by 1 base and J by 4 bases, and 10 bases separated the two germline ends. Germline values: CDR1 LGHNA, CDR2 YSLEER. This CDR3 region has 14 residues. The CDR3 loop is CASSQAFSGETQYF. DNA for the CDR3: TGCGCCAGCAGCCAAGCCTTTAGCGGAGAGACCCAGTACTTC.